Given below is one TCR beta chain in context. Its matching antigen is unknown. Germline lookup yields CDR1 MGHDK and CDR2 SYGVNS. Unmatched junction bases numbered 7, after V lost 3 bases and J lost 8 bases. This CDR3 region has 15 residues. These data belong to a study of cytomegalovirus exposure and HLA in healthy donors. Study as a whole: The 95 to 150 validation repertoires, a later analysis reported, used the same platform as the 666 first-cohort repertoires.

Using immunoSEQ multiplex PCR, the repertoire was profiled, and TCRdb retains in-frame clones only, with some absent. The table lists 250,000 to 400,000 clones, roughly nine tenths of them singletons, with about 1.2% in the top ten. Study conclusions and caveats: The tendency of first-cohort TCR clusters to co-occur in the 100 to 150 validation repertoires was identified by a subsequent analysis. Rare sequences made up most TCRs, while some public TCRs were found in many donors. Specific recognition of CMV antigens was confirmed in vitro for three chains (all CMV-associated).

The TCR comes from a woman aged 25 to 39 in good health and CMV-seropositive. The V gene is TRBV25-1, the J gene TRBJ1-4, with TRBD1 identical over 9 bases. Sequenced input: PBMCs. This CDR3 is CASSDPGTGREKLFF. CDR3 in DNA: TGTGCCAGCAGTGATCCGGGGACAGGGAGGGAAAAACTGTTTTTT. Using reference TRBV25-1 and TRBJ1-4 for the parts outside the CDR3, the full variable domain is EADIYQTPRYLVIGTGKKITLECSQTMGHDKMYWYQQDPGMELHLIHYSYGVNSTEKGDLSSESTVSRIRTEHFPLTLESARPSHTSQYLCASSDPGTGREKLFFGSGTQLSVL.